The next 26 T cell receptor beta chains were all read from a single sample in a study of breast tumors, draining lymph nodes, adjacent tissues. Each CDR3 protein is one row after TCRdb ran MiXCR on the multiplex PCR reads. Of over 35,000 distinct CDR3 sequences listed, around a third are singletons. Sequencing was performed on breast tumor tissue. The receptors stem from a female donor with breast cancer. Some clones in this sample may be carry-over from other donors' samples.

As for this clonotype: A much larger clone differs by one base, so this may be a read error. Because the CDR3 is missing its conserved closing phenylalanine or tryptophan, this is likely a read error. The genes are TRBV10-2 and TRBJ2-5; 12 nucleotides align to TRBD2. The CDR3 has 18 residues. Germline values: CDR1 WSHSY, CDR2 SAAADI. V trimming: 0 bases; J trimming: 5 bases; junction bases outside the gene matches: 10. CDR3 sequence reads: CASSESTLAGGPHETQYL. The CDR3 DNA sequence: TGCGCCAGCAGTGAGTCGACTCTAGCGGGAGGGCCCCACGAGACCCAGTACCTC.

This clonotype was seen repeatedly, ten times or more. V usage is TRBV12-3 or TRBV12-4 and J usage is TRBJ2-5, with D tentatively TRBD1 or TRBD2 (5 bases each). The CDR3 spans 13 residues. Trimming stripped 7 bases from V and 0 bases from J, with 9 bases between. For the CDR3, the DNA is TGTGCCAGCAACCGGGACCACCAAGAGACCCAGTACTTC. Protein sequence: CASNRDHQETQYF.

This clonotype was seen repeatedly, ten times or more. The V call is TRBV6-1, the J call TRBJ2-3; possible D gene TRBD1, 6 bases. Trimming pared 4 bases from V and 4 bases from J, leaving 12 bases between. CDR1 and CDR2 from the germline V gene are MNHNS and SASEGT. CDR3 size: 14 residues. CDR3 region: CASSGYRVSDTQYF. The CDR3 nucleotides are TGTGCCAGCAGTGGCTACAGGGTCTCAGATACGCAGTATTTT.

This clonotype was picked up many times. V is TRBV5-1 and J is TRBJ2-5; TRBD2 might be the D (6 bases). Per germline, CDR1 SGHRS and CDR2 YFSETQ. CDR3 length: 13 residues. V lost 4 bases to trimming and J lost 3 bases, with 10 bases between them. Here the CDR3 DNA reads TGCGCCAGCAGCAGTAGCGGAGAAGAGACCCAGTACTTC. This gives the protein CASSSSGEETQYF.

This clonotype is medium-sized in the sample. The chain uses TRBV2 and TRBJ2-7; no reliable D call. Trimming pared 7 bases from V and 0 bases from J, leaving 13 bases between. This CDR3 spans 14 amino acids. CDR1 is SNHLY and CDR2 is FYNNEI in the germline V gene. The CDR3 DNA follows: TGTGCCAGCAAGGTGGACGGAACCTCCTACGAGCAGTACTTC. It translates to CASKVDGTSYEQYF.

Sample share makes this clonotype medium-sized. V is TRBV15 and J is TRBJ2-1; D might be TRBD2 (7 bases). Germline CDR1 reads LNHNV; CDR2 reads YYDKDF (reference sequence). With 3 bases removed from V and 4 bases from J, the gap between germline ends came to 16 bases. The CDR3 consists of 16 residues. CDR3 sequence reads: CATSSRGSGKYNEQFF. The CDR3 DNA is TGTGCCACCAGCAGCAGGGGAAGCGGGAAGTACAATGAGCAGTTCTTC. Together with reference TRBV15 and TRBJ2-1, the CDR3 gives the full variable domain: DAMVIQNPRYQVTQFGKPVTLSCSQTLNHNVMYWYQQKSSQAPKLLFHYYDKDFNNEADTPDNFQSRRPNTSFCFLDIRSPGLGDTAMYLCATSSRGSGKYNEQFFGPGTRLTVL.

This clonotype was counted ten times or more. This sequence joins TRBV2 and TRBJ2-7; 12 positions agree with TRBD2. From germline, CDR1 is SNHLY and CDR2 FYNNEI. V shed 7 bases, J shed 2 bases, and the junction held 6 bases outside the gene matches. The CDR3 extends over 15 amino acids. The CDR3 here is CASTEGLAGPYEQYF. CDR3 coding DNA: TGTGCCAGCACTGAGGGACTAGCGGGCCCCTACGAGCAGTACTTC.

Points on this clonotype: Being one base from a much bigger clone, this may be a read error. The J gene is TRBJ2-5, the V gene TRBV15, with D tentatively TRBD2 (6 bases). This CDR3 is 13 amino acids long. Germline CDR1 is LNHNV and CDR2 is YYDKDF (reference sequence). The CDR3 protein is CATSLALQETQHF. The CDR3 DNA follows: TGTGCCACCAGTCTAGCGCTTCAAGAGACCCAGCACTTC.

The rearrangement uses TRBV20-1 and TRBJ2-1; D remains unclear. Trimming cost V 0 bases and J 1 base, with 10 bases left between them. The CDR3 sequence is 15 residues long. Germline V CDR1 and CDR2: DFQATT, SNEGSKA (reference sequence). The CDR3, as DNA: TGCAGTGCTAGAGATACGTTGTGGTCCTACAATGAGCAGTTCTTC. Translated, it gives CSARDTLWSYNEQFF.

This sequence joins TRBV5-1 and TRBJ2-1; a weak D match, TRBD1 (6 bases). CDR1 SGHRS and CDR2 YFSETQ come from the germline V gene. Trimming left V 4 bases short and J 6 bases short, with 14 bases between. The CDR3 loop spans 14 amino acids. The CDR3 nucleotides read TGCGCCAGCAGCCACGGACAGACCACCAATGAGCAGTTCTTC. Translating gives CASSHGQTTNEQFF.

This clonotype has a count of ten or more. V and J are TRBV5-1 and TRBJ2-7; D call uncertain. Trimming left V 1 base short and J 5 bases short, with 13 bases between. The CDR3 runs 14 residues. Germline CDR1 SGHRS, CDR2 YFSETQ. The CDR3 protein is CASSLRTSGNEQYF. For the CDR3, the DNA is TGCGCCAGCAGCTTGCGGACCTCCGGCAACGAGCAGTACTTC.

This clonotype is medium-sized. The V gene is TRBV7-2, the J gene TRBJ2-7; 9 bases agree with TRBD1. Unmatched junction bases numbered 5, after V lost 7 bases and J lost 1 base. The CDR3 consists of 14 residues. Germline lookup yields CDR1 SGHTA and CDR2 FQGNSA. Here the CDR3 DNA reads TGTGCCAGCACCCGACAGGGGGGGTCCTACGAGCAGTACTTC. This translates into CASTRQGGSYEQYF.

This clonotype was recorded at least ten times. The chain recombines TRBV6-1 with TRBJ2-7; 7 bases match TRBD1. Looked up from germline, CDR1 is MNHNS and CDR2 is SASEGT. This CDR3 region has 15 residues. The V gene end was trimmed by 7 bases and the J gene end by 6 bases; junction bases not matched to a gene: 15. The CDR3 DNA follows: TGTGCCAGCAACCCTCACAGGGGCTATCCTTCCGAGCAGTACTTC. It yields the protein CASNPHRGYPSEQYF.

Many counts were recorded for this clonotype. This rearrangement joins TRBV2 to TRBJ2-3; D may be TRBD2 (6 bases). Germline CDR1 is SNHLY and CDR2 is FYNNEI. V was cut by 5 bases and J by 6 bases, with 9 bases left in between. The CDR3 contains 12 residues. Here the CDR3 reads CASSFLADTQYF. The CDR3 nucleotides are TGTGCCAGCAGTTTCCTAGCGGATACGCAGTATTTT.

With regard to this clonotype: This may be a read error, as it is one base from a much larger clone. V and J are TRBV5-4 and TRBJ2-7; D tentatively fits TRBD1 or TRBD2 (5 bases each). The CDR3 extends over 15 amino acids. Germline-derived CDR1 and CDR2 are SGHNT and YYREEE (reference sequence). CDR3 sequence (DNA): TGTGCCGGCAGCTCCCCTGGGGACGACTATTTCGAGCAGTACTTC. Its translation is CAGSSPGDDYFEQYF.

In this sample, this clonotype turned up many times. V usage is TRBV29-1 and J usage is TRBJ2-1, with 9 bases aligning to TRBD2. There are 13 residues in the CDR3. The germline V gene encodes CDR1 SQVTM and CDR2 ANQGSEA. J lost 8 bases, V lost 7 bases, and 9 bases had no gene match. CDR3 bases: TGCAGCGCCGATAGCGGGAGTCGGCATGAGCAGTTCTTC. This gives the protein CSADSGSRHEQFF.

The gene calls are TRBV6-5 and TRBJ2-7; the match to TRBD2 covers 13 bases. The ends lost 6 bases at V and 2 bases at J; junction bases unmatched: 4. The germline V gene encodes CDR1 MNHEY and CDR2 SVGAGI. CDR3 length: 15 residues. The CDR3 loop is CASRGLAGSPYEQYF. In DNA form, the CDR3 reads TGTGCCAGCAGGGGACTAGCGGGGTCTCCCTACGAGCAGTACTTC.

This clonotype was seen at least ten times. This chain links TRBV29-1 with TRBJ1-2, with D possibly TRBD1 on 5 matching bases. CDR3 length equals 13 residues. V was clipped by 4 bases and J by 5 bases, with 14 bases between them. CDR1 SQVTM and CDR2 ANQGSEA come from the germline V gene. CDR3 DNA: TGCAGCGTTGGGGAGGGTGGGACTTATGGCTACACCTTC. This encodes CSVGEGGTYGYTF.

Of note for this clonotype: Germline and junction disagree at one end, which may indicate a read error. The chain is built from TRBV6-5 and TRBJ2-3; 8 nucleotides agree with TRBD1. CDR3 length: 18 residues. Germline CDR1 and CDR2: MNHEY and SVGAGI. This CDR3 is CATSDYHGTGFSTDTQYF. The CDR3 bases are TGTGCCACCAGTGATTATCACGGGACAGGTTTTTCCACAGATACGCAGTATTTT.

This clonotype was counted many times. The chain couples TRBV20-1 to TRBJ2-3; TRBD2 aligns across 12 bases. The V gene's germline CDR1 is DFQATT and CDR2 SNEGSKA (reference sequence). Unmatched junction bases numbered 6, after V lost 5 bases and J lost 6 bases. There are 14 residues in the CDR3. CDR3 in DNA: TGCAGTGCTCCGACTAGCGGGAGATTGGATACGCAGTATTTT. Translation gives CSAPTSGRLDTQYF.

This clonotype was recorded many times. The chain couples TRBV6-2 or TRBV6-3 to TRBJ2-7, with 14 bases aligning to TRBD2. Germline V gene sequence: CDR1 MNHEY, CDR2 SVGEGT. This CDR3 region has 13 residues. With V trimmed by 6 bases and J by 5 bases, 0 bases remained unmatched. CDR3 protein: CASRTSGRDEQYF. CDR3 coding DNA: TGTGCCAGCAGGACTAGCGGGAGGGACGAGCAGTACTTC.

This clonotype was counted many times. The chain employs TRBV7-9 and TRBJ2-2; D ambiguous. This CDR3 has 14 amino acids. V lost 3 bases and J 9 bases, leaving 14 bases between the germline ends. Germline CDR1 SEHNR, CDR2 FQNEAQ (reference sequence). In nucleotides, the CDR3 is TGTGCCAGCAGCTTGGGCCAGGCTTTCCGGGAGCTGTTTTTT. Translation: CASSLGQAFRELFF.

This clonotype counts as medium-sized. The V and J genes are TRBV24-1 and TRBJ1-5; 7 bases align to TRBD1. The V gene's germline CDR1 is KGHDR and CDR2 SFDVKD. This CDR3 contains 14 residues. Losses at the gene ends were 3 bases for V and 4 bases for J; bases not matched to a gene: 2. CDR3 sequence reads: CATSDPRGNQPQHF. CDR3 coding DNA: TGTGCCACCAGTGATCCCAGGGGGAATCAGCCCCAGCATTTT.

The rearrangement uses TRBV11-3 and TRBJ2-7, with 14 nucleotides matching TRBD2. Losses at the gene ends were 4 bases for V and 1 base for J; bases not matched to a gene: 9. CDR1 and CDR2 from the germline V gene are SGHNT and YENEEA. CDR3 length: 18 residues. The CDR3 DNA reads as TGTGCCAGCAGCTCACCCGGGACTAGCGGGAGCGGATCCTACGAGCAGTACTTC. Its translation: CASSSPGTSGSGSYEQYF.

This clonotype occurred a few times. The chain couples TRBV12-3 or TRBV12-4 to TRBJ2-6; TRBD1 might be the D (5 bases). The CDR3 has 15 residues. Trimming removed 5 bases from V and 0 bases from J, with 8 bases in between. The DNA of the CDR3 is TGTGCCAGCAGTCCAGGGTCCTCTGGGGCCAACGTCCTGACTTTC. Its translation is CASSPGSSGANVLTF.

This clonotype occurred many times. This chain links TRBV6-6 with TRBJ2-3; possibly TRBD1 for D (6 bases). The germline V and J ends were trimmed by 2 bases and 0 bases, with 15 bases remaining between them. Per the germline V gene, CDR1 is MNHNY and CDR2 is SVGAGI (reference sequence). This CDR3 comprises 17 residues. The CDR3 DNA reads TGTGCCAGCAGTTACCGCCCGACAGGACCTAGCACAGATACGCAGTATTTT. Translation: CASSYRPTGPSTDTQYF.